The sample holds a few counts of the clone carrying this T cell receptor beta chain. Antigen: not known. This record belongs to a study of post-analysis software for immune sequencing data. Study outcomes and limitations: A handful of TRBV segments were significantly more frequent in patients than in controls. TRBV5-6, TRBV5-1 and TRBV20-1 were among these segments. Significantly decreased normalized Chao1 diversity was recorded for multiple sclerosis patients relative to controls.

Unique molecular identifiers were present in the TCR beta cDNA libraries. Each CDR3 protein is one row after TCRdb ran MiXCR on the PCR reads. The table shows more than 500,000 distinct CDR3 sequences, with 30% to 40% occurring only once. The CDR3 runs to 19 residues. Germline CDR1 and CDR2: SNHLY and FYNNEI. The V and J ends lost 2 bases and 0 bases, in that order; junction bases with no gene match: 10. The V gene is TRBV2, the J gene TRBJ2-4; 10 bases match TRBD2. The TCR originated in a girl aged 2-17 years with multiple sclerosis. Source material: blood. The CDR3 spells CASSERGLASVIAKNIQYF. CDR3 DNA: TGTGCCAGCAGTGAACGGGGACTAGCGTCCGTAATAGCCAAAAACATTCAGTACTTC.